This TCR beta chain was observed in a study of cytomegalovirus exposure and HLA in healthy donors. Points from the study as a whole: What a later analysis showed was that several of the most significant clusters appeared linked to common viral pathogens.

Concerning this clone: Its target is unknown.

PCR used 60 Vbeta primers and 13 Jbeta primers. TCRdb keeps only in-frame clones here, not all; method: immunoSEQ multiplex PCR. The sample holds about 97,000 clones, around 80% seen once. The origin of this receptor is a man aged 35-49 years in good health and CMV-seropositive. The sequencing sample was made of PBMCs.

CDR3 nucleotides: TGTGCCTGGAGTGTTCGTACAGGGGGCAGGAGGTACGAGCAGTACTTC. Translated: CAWSVRTGGRRYEQYF. V is TRBV30 and J is TRBJ2-5; 9 nucleotides match TRBD1. The end of the DNA fits TRBJ2-7 better, so the J call may be wrong. The CDR3 consists of 16 residues. Germline V gives CDR1 GTSNPN, CDR2 SVGIG (reference sequence).